The clone carrying this T cell receptor beta chain has only a few counts. The antigen remains undetermined. One entry per CDR3 protein, called by TCRdb with MiXCR from the RT-PCR reads. Here the sample spans about 650,000 distinct CDR3 sequences, approximately 14% being singletons. J gave up 5 bases and V 6 bases, and 3 bases lay outside the gene matches. The CDR3 is 15 amino acids. This entry is derived from a study of response to subunit inactivated influenza vaccine. Findings and caveats of the study: New T cells are recruited in small numbers by each seasonal influenza vaccination, according to the authors' suggestion.

Sample: PBMCs from blood, taken roughly 12 days after vaccination. This TCR came from a man over 45 who received an inactivated influenza vaccine. This chain links TRBV12-3 or TRBV12-4 with TRBJ2-3; 15 nucleotides agree with TRBD2. The CDR3 DNA is TGTGCCAGCAGGGGGACTAGCGGGGGGCAAGATACGCAGTATTTT. It is translated as CASRGTSGGQDTQYF.